This T cell receptor beta chain was sequenced during a study of T cells after yellow fever vaccination. Regarding the study as a whole: Any FACS-sorted repertoire could hold abundant clonotypes that contaminate it from the bulk population.

Researchers made TCR cDNA using 5'RACE template switching, and this step added a universal primer site and UMIs. TCRdb passed the 5' RACE reads through MiXCR, listing each CDR3 protein once. In the table there are hundreds of thousands of distinct CDR3 sequences, approximately 15% of which are singletons. Germline trimming cut 1 base from V and 5 bases from J; bases unmatched to any gene: 10. The CDR3 has 16 amino acids. Notes on this clonotype: Antigen: not known.

The clonotype comes from a man aged 25-45 years who received the YFV17D yellow fever vaccine. The sample in question was PBMCs, obtained on the day of the yellow fever booster vaccination. The V gene is TRBV12-3 or TRBV12-4, the J gene TRBJ2-5, with 7 bases lining up with TRBD2. CDR3 DNA: TGTGCCAGCAGTTTAGGCCTGCTAGCGGTAGAGGAGACCCAGTACTTC. This gives the protein CASSLGLLAVEETQYF.